The entry below describes one T cell receptor beta chain. A TCRbeta library incorporating unique molecular identifiers was prepared. TCRdb called the PCR reads again in MiXCR, with one record for every CDR3 protein. The table has fewer than 550,000 distinct CDR3 sequences, around 9.9% seen once. The data belong to a study of T-cell reconstitution after alpha-beta-depleted transplantation in children. V was trimmed by 6 bases and J by 0 bases, leaving 11 bases between them. The CDR3 consists of 14 residues. The receptor's source is a human donor who donated a stem cell graft to a child with acute myeloid leukemia. Sequences were derived from PBMCs from the stem cell graft donor, sampled from the stem cell graft. This chain links TRBV12-3 or TRBV12-4 with TRBJ2-5; a possible D gene is TRBD1 (6 bases). As DNA, the CDR3 is TGTGCCAGCAGAGTAGGACAGTACCAAGAGACCCAGTACTTC. Protein: CASRVGQYQETQYF.